This T cell receptor beta chain was recorded in a study of post-analysis software for immune sequencing data (dated by TCRdb to between 2014 and 2017). At the level of the whole study: The recorded disease courses included relapsing-remitting, secondary progressive and progressive-relapsing multiple sclerosis, and some patients had no subtype annotation. A subset of samples was prepared in parallel using single-end sample barcoding, then pooled and co-amplified after Illumina adapter ligation. Patient repertoires were compared against over ten previously published healthy control repertoires from donors aged roughly 6 to 28 years. Study-wide conclusions, independent of this receptor: The multiple sclerosis patient group was slightly younger than the control group. Compared with controls, multiple sclerosis patients had significantly lower normalized Chao1 diversity, a finding suggesting substantial peripheral T-cell clonal expansion. Significantly higher frequencies in patients than in controls were found for five or six TRBV segments, including TRBV5-6, TRBV5-1 and TRBV20-1. Direct clustering with F measure revealed strong co-clustering of samples prepared in the same batch, which led to a batch-effect correction.

Trimming removed 1 base from V and 5 bases from J, leaving 12 bases between the germline ends. From the cysteine up to the phenylalanine, the CDR3 has a length of 15 residues. The retained sequence is limited to the CDR3, 45 bases, with the frame set at the first base. To demonstrate the VDJtools post-analysis software, the study profiled TCR beta repertoires from the peripheral blood of 13 young patients with multiple sclerosis. The patients with multiple sclerosis were children and adolescents between about 6 and 15 years of age. On this clonotype: The antigen it recognizes is unknown. Nothing much larger sits one base from this clone, and base qualities are not available.

Library preparation was by PCR. The sequencer was an Illumina HiSeq 2500. To reduce PCR and sequencing biases, unique molecular identifiers were incorporated into the TCR beta cDNA libraries. Every 1 to 10 million input T cells yielded approximately 500,000 cDNA molecules, meaning each molecule approximated one T cell. The patient libraries were prepared and sequenced using the same protocol as the earlier healthy control dataset. Samples belonging to the same batch were prepared together, multiplexed and sequenced on a shared HiSeq lane. Turning to the authors' computational methods: Raw barcoded reads were processed with MIGEC, discarding single-read molecular identifier groups before consensus assembly and CDR3 extraction. VDJtools was used for post-analysis of the clonotype tables, and diversity was normalized by down-sampling every dataset to the size of the smallest sample. Repertoire overlap clustering matched CDR3 amino acid but not nucleotide sequences to correct batch-related cross-sample contamination. TCRdb reprocessed the public reads (quality trimming at Q25 with fastp, clone calling with MiXCR) and kept in-frame beta chains. Entries are consolidated by CDR3 protein sequence, retaining the most common genes and DNA. Clone size and V and J calls follow TCRdb, not the original study. The sample yields 600,000 to 750,000 distinct CDR3 sequences; over 45% were counted once. Approximately 10% of the sample comes from the top ten.

The rearranged chain carries TRBV12-3 or TRBV12-4 and TRBJ2-1; perhaps TRBD1 is the D gene, with 5 bases matching. The sequence derives from a girl aged 2-10 years with multiple sclerosis. Source material: blood. The DNA sequence reads TGTGCCAGCAGTTTAGACGGACATTATAACAATGAGCAGTTCTTC. Its translation reads: CASSLDGHYNNEQFF.